This entry concerns a single T cell receptor (beta chain). Its antigen is still unknown. Per-base qualities were not stored, and no clone one base away is much larger. TCRbeta CDR3 regions were amplified from genomic DNA by means of the immunoSEQ Assay, a bias-controlled multiplex PCR. In the paper's pipeline: The number of nucleated cells in each sample was estimated by amplification of reference gene primers within the assay. Sequence reads were collapsed and filtered to measure the absolute abundance of every unique TCRbeta CDR3 rearrangement. For each sample, productive Simpson clonality was calculated as the square root of Simpson's diversity index across productive rearrangements. TCRdb limited this immuneACCESS table to in-frame rearrangements with V and J called. A share of clones is missing; checked studies link under half to unresolved V genes, and the rest is unexplained. V, J and clone size are taken as reported in that table, and D and trimming were inferred from the DNA itself. The sample contains roughly 240,000 clones, roughly four fifths of them found a single time. 4.7% of the sample lies in the top ten.

The CDR3 spans 17 residues, from the cysteine through the phenylalanine. Only the CDR3 DNA stays, 51 bases, in frame from base 1. The germline V gene provides CDR1 SGHTA and CDR2 FQGNSA. V is clipped by 5 bases and J by 0 bases, and the sequence between their germline boundaries is 17 bases long. This sample stems from a study of blood T cell repertoires in COVID-19 (dated by TCRdb to between 2020 and 2021). Regarding the complete study: Samples from collaborators originated in the United States, Italy and Spain and spanned both the acute and convalescent phases of COVID-19. Where available, HLA class I and class II types were taken from metadata supplied by the sample provider and were not determined by assay-based typing. Samples came from the ongoing ImmuneRACE study (first 160 participants) plus 1,254 subjects from 6 global collaborators. The repertoires were released in a freely available public database intended as a resource for research on the immune response to SARS-CoV-2. The prospective study material was composed of cDNA or gDNA derived from T cells, B-cell-depleted T cells, or PBMCs. The dataset comprised deeply sampled blood TCRbeta repertoires from subjects exposed to, actively infected with, or recovered from COVID-19. Nearly every sample came with metadata listing a de-identified subject ID, COVID-19 status, age in years and sex.

Study-wide conclusions, independent of this receptor: The quantity of clinical and demographic metadata differed by source and by participant and was supplied without curation.

The collaborating institutions used their own protocols to collect whole blood in K2EDTA tubes. For TCRbeta analysis, collaborators shipped samples in one of three forms: frozen whole blood, isolated PBMCs, or DNA extracted from either of those sample types. Sequencing was carried out using peripheral blood. This sequence was found in a woman aged 65 to 85 with acute or convalescent COVID-19. In this chain, TRBV7-2 is recombined with TRBJ1-5; tentative D gene TRBD1, with 5 bases matching. The CDR3 protein: CASSPHTGSLSNQPQHF. The DNA sequence follows: TGTGCCAGCAGCCCACACACAGGATCCCTTAGCAATCAGCCCCAGCATTTT. Supplemented by the reference TRBV7-2 and TRBJ1-5 proteins around the CDR3, the complete variable domain is GAGVSQSPSNKVTEKGKDVELRCDPISGHTALYWYRQSLGQGLEFLIYFQGNSAPDKSGLPSDRFSAERTGGSVSTLTIQRTQQEDSAVYLCASSPHTGSLSNQPQHFGDGTRLSIL.